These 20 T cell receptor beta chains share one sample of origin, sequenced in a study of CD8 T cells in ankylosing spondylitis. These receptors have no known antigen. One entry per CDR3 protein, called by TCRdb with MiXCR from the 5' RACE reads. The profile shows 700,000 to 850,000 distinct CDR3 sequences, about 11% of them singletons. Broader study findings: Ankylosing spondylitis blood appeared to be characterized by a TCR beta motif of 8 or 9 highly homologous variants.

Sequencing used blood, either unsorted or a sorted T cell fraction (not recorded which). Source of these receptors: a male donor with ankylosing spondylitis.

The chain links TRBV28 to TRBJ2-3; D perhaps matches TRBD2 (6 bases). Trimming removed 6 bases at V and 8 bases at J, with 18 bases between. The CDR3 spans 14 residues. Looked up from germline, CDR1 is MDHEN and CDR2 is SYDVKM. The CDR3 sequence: CASRVGGTSTTQYF. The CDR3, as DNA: TGTGCCAGCAGAGTTGGGGGGACTTCGACTACGCAGTATTTT.

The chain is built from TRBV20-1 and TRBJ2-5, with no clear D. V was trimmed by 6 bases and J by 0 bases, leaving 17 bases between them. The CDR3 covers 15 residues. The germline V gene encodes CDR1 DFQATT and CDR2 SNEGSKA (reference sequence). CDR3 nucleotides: TGCAGTGCAAAGGAGCCCCTGGGGTACCAAGAGACCCAGTACTTC. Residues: CSAKEPLGYQETQYF.

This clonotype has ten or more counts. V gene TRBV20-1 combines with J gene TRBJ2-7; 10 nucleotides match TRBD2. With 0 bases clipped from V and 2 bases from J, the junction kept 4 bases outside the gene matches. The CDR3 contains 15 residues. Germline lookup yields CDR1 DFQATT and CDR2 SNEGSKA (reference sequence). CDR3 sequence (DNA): TGCAGTGCTAGAGATCTGCTAGCGGGGGCCTACGAGCAGTACTTC. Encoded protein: CSARDLLAGAYEQYF.

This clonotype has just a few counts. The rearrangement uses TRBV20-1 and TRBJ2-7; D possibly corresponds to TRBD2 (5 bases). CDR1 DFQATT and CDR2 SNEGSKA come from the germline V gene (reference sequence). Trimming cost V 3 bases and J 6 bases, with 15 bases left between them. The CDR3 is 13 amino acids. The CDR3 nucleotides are TGCAGTGCTAGGTTTCCGGAGGTTTCCGAGCAGTACTTC. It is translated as CSARFPEVSEQYF.

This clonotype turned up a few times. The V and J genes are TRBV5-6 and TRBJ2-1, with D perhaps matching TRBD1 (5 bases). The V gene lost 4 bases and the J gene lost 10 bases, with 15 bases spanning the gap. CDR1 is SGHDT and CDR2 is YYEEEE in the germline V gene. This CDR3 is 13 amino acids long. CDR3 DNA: TGTGCCAGCAGCCCCCTAAGGGGTAACGAGCAGTTCTTC. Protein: CASSPLRGNEQFF. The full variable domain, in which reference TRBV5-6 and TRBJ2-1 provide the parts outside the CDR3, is DAGVTQSPTHLIKTRGQQVTLRCSPKSGHDTVSWYQQALGQGPQFIFQYYEEEERQRGNFPDRFSGHQFPNYSSELNVNALLLGDSALYLCASSPLRGNEQFFGPGTRLTVL.

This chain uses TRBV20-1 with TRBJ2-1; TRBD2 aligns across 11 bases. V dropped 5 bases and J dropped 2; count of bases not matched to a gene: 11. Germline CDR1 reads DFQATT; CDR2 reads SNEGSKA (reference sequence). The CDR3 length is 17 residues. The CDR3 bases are TGCAGTGCTCAAGACAGAATTAGCGGGAGGGCCTACAATGAGCAGTTCTTC. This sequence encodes CSAQDRISGRAYNEQFF.

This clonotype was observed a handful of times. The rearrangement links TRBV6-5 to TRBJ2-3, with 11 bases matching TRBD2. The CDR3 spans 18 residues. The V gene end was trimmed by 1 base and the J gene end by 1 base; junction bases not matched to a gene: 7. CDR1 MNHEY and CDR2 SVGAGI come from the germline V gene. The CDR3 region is CASSYYGTSGWGTDTQYF. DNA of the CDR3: TGTGCCAGCAGTTACTACGGGACTAGCGGTTGGGGCACAGATACGCAGTATTTT.

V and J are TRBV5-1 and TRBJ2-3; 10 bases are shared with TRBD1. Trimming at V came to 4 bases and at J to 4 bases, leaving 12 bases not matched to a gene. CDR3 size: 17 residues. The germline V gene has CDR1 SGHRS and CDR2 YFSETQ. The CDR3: CASSPTGTGVIADTQYF. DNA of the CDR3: TGCGCCAGCAGCCCCACCGGGACAGGGGTTATCGCAGATACGCAGTATTTT.

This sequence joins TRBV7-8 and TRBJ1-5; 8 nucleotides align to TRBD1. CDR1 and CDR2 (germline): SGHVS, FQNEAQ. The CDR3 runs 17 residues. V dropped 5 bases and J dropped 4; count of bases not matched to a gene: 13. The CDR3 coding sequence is TGTGCCAGCAGCCAAAGGGCAGGGGGCCGTGGTAATCAGCCCCAGCATTTT. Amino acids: CASSQRAGGRGNQPQHF.

The CDR3 DNA is TGTGCCAGCAGCTTGTTGGGTAGCGGGGACACAGATACGCAGTATTTT. Its translation is CASSLLGSGDTDTQYF. The chain carries TRBV5-4 and TRBJ2-3, with TRBD2 matching over 8 bases. The CDR3 is made up of 16 amino acids. V dropped 1 base and J dropped 2; count of bases not matched to a gene: 6. The germline CDR1 and CDR2 sequences are SGHNT and YYREEE (reference sequence).

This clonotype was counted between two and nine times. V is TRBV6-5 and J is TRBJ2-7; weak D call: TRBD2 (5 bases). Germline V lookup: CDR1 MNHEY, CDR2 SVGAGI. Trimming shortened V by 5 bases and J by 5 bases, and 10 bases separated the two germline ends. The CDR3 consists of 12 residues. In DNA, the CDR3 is TGTGCCAGCAGTACTCTCGGGAACGAGCAGTACTTC. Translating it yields CASSTLGNEQYF.

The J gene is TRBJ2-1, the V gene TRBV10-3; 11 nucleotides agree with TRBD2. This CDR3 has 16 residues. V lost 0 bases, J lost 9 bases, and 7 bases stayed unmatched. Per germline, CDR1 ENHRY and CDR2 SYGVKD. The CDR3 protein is CAISESLLAGGGEQFF. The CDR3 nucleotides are TGTGCCATCAGTGAGTCGTTGCTAGCGGGGGGCGGTGAGCAGTTCTTC.

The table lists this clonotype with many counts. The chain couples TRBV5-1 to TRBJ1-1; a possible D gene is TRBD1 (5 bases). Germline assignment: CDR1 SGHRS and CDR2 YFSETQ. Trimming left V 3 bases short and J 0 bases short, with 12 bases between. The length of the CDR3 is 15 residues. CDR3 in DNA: TGCGCCAGCAGCTGGGGGGGACCGATGAACACTGAAGCTTTCTTT. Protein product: CASSWGGPMNTEAFF. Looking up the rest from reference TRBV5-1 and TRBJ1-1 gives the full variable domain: KAGVTQTPRYLIKTRGQQVTLSCSPISGHRSVSWYQQTPGQGLQFLFEYFSETQRNKGNFPGRFSGRQFSNSRSEMNVSTLELGDSALYLCASSWGGPMNTEAFFGQGTRLTVV.

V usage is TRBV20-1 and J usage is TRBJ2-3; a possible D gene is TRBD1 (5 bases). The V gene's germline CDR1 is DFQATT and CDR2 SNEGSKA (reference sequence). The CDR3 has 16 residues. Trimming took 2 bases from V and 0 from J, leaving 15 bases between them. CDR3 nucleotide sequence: TGCAGTGCTAGATTGGGCAGGGCCCTAAGCACAGATACGCAGTATTTT. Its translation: CSARLGRALSTDTQYF.

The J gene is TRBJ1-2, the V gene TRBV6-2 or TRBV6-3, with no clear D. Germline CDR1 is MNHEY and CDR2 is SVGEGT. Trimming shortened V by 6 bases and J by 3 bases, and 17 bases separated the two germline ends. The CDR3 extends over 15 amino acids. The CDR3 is CASSYLGRRDYGYTF. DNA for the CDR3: TGTGCCAGCAGCTACCTAGGGCGCCGCGACTATGGCTACACCTTC.

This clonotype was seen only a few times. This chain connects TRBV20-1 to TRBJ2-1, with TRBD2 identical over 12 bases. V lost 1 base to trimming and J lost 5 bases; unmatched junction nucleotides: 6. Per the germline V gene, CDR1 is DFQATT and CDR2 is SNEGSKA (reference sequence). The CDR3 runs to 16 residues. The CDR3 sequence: CSARGRTSGTNNEQFF. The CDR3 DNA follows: TGCAGTGCTAGAGGAAGGACTAGCGGGACAAACAATGAGCAGTTCTTC.

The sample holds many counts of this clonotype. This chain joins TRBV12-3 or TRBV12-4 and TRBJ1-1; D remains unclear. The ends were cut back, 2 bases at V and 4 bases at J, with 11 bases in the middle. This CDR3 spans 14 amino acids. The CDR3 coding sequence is TGTGCCAGCAGTTTATCTGTCTTGGGCACTGAAGCTTTCTTT. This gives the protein CASSLSVLGTEAFF.

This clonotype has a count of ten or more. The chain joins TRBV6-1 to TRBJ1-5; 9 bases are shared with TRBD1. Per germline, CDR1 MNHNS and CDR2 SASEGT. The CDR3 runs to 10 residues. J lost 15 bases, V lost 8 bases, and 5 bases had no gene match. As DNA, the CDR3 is TGTGCCAGCGGGGACAGGGTTACGCATTTT. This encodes CASGDRVTHF.

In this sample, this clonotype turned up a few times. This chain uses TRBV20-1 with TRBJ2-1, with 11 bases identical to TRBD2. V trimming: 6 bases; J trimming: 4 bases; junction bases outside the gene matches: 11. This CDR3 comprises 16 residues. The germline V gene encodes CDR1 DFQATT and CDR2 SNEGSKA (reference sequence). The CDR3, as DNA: TGCAGTGCCGAAAGTCAACTAGCGGGAGAATACAATGAGCAGTTCTTC. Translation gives CSAESQLAGEYNEQFF.

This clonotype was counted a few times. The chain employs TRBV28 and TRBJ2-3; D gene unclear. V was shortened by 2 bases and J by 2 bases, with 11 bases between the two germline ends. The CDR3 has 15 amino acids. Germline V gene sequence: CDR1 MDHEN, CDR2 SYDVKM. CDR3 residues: CASSLVAADTDTQYF. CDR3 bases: TGTGCCAGCAGTTTAGTGGCGGCCGACACAGATACGCAGTATTTT. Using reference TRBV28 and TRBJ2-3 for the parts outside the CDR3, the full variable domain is DVKVTQSSRYLVKRTGEKVFLECVQDMDHENMFWYRQDPGLGLRLIYFSYDVKMKEKGDIPEGYSVSREKKERFSLILESASTNQTSMYLCASSLVAADTDTQYFGPGTRLTVL.